Each of the 17 T cell receptor beta chains below was sequenced from the same sample in a study of T cells in Graves' hyperthyroidism and ophthalmopathy. Amplified TCR beta CDR3 regions came from RNA transcripts. A first-round RT-PCR of the TCR CDR3 used the HTBI primer set. Using its own MiXCR run on the multiplex PCR reads, TCRdb lists one record per CDR3 protein. Of roughly 580,000 distinct CDR3 sequences listed, roughly 46% are singletons. Input material: peripheral blood or thyroid tissue (not recorded which). The receptors were gathered from a woman aged 18 to 35 with Graves' hyperthyroidism.

This clonotype has a count of ten or more. The rearrangement joins TRBV5-1 to TRBJ1-6; D possibly corresponds to TRBD1 (5 bases). V gave up 4 bases and J gave up 10 bases, with 15 bases separating them. This CDR3 comprises 14 residues. CDR1 and CDR2 (germline): SGHRS, YFSETQ. The CDR3 sequence is CASSEGERESPLHF. The DNA for the CDR3 is TGCGCCAGCAGCGAAGGGGAACGGGAGTCACCCCTCCACTTT.

This clonotype was seen a handful of times. The chain links TRBV19 to TRBJ2-2, with unresolved D. Trimming shortened V by 8 bases and J by 0 bases, and 7 bases separated the two germline ends. The CDR3 is 13 residues long. From germline, CDR1 is LNHDA and CDR2 SQIVND (reference sequence). The CDR3 bases are TGTGCCAGTGGCAGAACGAACACCGGGGAGCTGTTTTTT. Its protein is CASGRTNTGELFF.

The CDR3 region has the DNA TGTGCCAGCAGGTATAAGGACCGCTCTGGGGCCAACGTCCTGACTTTC. It specifies CASRYKDRSGANVLTF. The chain recombines TRBV7-9 with TRBJ2-6; D is unresolved. The germline gives CDR1 SEHNR, CDR2 FQNEAQ (reference sequence). V lost 6 bases, J lost 0 bases, and 12 bases lay in between. The CDR3 sequence is 16 residues long.

Of note for this clonotype: A read error may be the cause here, since a much bigger clone is one base away. The chain links TRBV11-2 to TRBJ2-5, with D perhaps matching TRBD2 (6 bases). V lost 5 bases to trimming and J lost 5 bases, with 15 bases between them. CDR1 SGHAT and CDR2 FQNNGV come from the germline V gene. The CDR3 is 14 amino acids. CDR3 in amino acids: CASSTRWGRETQYF. Here the CDR3 DNA reads TGTGCCAGCAGCACCCGGTGGGGGAGGGAGACCCAGTACTTC.

On this clonotype: A read error is possible here, since a much larger clone lies one base away. The chain joins TRBV6-1 to TRBJ1-2; the D gene is possibly TRBD1 (5 bases). The V end was cut by 3 bases, the J end by 6 bases, with 17 bases between. Germline V gives CDR1 MNHNS, CDR2 SASEGT. This CDR3 has 15 residues. The CDR3, as DNA: TGTGCCAGCAGTGACCCCGCGGGGGAGTTCGATGGCTACACCTTC. It encodes CASSDPAGEFDGYTF.

This chain uses TRBV25-1 with TRBJ1-3; TRBD1 matches 8 bases. Germline V CDR1 and CDR2: MGHDK, SYGVNS. Trimming took 11 bases from V and 2 from J; bases not matched to a gene: 2. The CDR3 consists of 12 residues. The CDR3 sequence is CAVDRAGNTIYF. CDR3 sequence (DNA): TGTGCCGTGGACAGGGCTGGAAACACCATATATTTT. The variable domain in full, completed from reference TRBV25-1 and TRBJ1-3, reads EADIYQTPRYLVIGTGKKITLECSQTMGHDKMYWYQQDPGMELHLIHYSYGVNSTEKGDLSSESTVSRIRTEHFPLTLESARPSHTSQYLCAVDRAGNTIYFGEGSWLTVV.

The V and J genes are TRBV25-1 and TRBJ2-7; tentatively, D is TRBD1 or TRBD2 (5 bases each). Trimming left V 8 bases short and J 2 bases short, with 13 bases between. The CDR3 runs 13 residues. In germline, CDR1 is MGHDK, CDR2 SYGVNS. CDR3 sequence (DNA): TGTGCCAGCGTACAGGACGGGGCCTACGAGCAGTACTTC. Translating it yields CASVQDGAYEQYF.

This clonotype has a count of ten or more. The gene calls are TRBV10-2 and TRBJ2-7; 14 bases are shared with TRBD2. Germline V gives CDR1 WSHSY, CDR2 SAAADI. Losses at the gene ends were 7 bases for V and 4 bases for J; bases not matched to a gene: 6. The CDR3 length is 15 residues. Here the CDR3 reads CASIAGTSGSYEQYF. Written as DNA, the CDR3 is TGCGCCAGCATCGCCGGGACTAGCGGGAGTTACGAGCAGTACTTC.

There are a few counts of this clonotype. The gene calls are TRBV7-7 and TRBJ2-5; a weak D match, TRBD2 (6 bases). The CDR3 covers 12 residues. Trimming cost V 7 bases and J 2 bases, with 8 bases left between them. Germline V gene lookup returns CDR1 SSHAT and CDR2 FNYEAQ (reference sequence). DNA of the CDR3: TGTGCCAGCATGGGACTTCAAGAGACCCAGTACTTC. Amino acid sequence: CASMGLQETQYF. The entire variable domain, with the rest obtained from reference TRBV7-7 and TRBJ2-5, is as follows: GAGVSQSPRYKVTKRGQDVTLRCDPISSHATLYWYQQALGQGPEFLTYFNYEAQPDKSGLPSDRFSAERPEGSISTLTIQRTEQRDSAMYRCASMGLQETQYFGPGTRLLVL.

The rearrangement links TRBV25-1 to TRBJ1-2; a possible D gene is TRBD1 (6 bases). Between the trimmed V and J ends, which lost 11 bases and 5 bases, there was a span of 24 bases. This CDR3 is built from 15 residues. CDR1 is MGHDK, CDR2 SYGVNS, per germline. CDR3 loop: CAWSPPGQRGYGYTF. As DNA, the CDR3 is TGTGCCTGGAGTCCACCGGGACAAAGGGGTTATGGCTACACCTTC.

The sample holds a few counts of this clonotype. The chain couples TRBV7-8 to TRBJ2-7, with 10 positions matching TRBD2. Germline V CDR1 and CDR2: SGHVS, FQNEAQ. The V and J ends lost 3 bases and 5 bases, in that order; junction bases with no gene match: 4. CDR3 length: 14 residues. CDR3 sequence: CASSFQREGHEQYF. CDR3 DNA: TGTGCCAGCAGCTTTCAGCGGGAGGGCCACGAGCAGTACTTC. The full variable domain, rest sourced from reference TRBV7-8 and TRBJ2-7, is GAGVSQSPRYKVAKRGQDVALRCDPISGHVSLFWYQQALGQGPEFLTYFQNEAQLDKSGLPSDRFFAERPEGSVSTLKIQRTQQEDSAVYLCASSFQREGHEQYFGPGTRLTVT.

J is TRBJ2-7 and V is TRBV10-1; 8 nucleotides match TRBD1. Germline lookup yields CDR1 WNHNN and CDR2 SYGVQD (reference sequence). The CDR3 totals 13 residues. V dropped 6 bases and J dropped 3; count of bases not matched to a gene: 4. The CDR3 loop reads CASRRGQGYEQYF. DNA of the CDR3: TGCGCCAGCAGAAGAGGACAGGGCTACGAGCAGTACTTC.

This clonotype was detected many times. V and J are TRBV19 and TRBJ2-5; weak D call: TRBD1 (6 bases). Germline CDR1 and CDR2: LNHDA and SQIVND (reference sequence). The CDR3 runs to 13 residues. The V gene lost 5 bases and the J gene lost 5 bases, with 12 bases spanning the gap. The CDR3 nucleotides read TGTGCCAGTAGTCGATGGACAGAGGAGACCCAGTACTTC. As protein: CASSRWTEETQYF.

This clonotype was seen more than once but under ten times. At one boundary the junction diverges from the germline segment, which might be a read error. The CDR3 DNA sequence: TGTGCCAGCAGTCAAGGGGTTGAAGCTTTCTTT. It yields the protein CASSQGVEAFF. The chain joins TRBV10-2 to TRBJ1-1; D is possibly TRBD1 (5 bases). Per the germline V gene, CDR1 is WSHSY and CDR2 is SAAADI. This CDR3 has 11 amino acids.

The V gene is TRBV7-3, the J gene TRBJ1-4; D ambiguous. Germline loops: CDR1 SGHTA, CDR2 FQGTGA. V was clipped by 0 bases and J by 2 bases, with 13 bases between them. The CDR3 contains 17 residues. As DNA, the CDR3 is TGTGCCAGCAGCTTAACCCGAGCGGGAGGGACTAATGAAAAACTGTTTTTT. Residues: CASSLTRAGGTNEKLFF.

This clonotype has at least ten counts. The chain carries TRBV7-3 and TRBJ2-5; the D gene is possibly TRBD2 (6 bases). The CDR3 loop spans 13 amino acids. V lost 5 bases, J lost 5 bases, and 12 bases lay in between. Germline CDR1 reads SGHTA; CDR2 reads FQGTGA. The DNA of the CDR3 is TGTGCCAGCAGCGTGCGGAGGGATGAGACCCAGTACTTC. This encodes CASSVRRDETQYF.

The J gene is TRBJ1-1, the V gene TRBV6-4; 8 nucleotides agree with TRBD1. Trimming cost V 5 bases and J 3 bases; bases outside gene matches: 11. Germline CDR1 reads MRHNA; CDR2 reads SNTAGT. This CDR3 comprises 16 residues. CDR3 region: CASSRRTGWKHTEAFF. The CDR3 DNA is TGTGCCAGCAGTAGACGGACAGGGTGGAAGCACACTGAAGCTTTCTTT.